Given below is one T cell receptor (beta chain) in context. The assay was immunoSEQ multiplex PCR, and TCRdb's table has in-frame clones only and misses some. Of over 350,000 clones detected, approximately 95% appear once; the ten largest clones hold roughly 0.021%. Germline V gene lookup returns CDR1 MNHEY and CDR2 SMNVEV (reference sequence). This CDR3 is 15 amino acids long. V was shortened by 6 bases and J by 0 bases, with 15 bases between the two germline ends. The entry originates in a study of shared T cell receptors in the human thymus. The rearrangement links TRBV27 to TRBJ2-7; D is perhaps TRBD2 (5 bases). Sequenced input: thymocytes. The receptor was isolated from a human donor. The CDR3 spells CASSLAGVGSYEQYF. CDR3 bases: TGTGCCAGCAGCCTCGCCGGGGTCGGCTCCTACGAGCAGTACTTC.